Included here is one TCR beta chain sequence, with context. Recovery among Cohort 3 donors was established by two negative PCRs, clearance, or symptom resolution. The sample originates from a study of blood T cell repertoires in COVID-19. Across the whole study: Donors in the United States, Italy and Spain gave samples during acute or convalescent COVID-19. PBMCs, B-cell-depleted T cells, or T cells provided the cDNA or gDNA that made up the material.

Authors' methods: Amplification from reference gene primers served as the basis for estimated nucleated cell counts. Assay: immunoSEQ multiplex PCR; the TCRdb copy retains only in-frame clones and omits some. The DNA was the basis for D and trimming; V, J and clone size are from that table. The sample yields around 310,000 clones, about 90% seen once. CDR1 and CDR2 (germline): MDHEN, SYDVKM. CDR3 size: 15 residues. V gave up 4 bases and J gave up 5 bases; unmatched junction bases: 6. The TCR was taken from a man aged 25-45 years who had recovered from COVID-19. The sequencing input was PBMCs or T cells enriched from blood (not recorded which). The chain is built from TRBV28 and TRBJ2-1; 9 bases are shared with TRBD2. The CDR3 DNA follows: TGTGCCAGCAGTTCTAGCGGGGTGGAAAACAATGAGCAGTTCTTC. Translated: CASSSSGVENNEQFF.